This is a list of T cell receptor beta chains from one sample in a study of cytomegalovirus exposure and HLA in healthy donors. Clones were read by immunoSEQ multiplex PCR, and TCRdb kept only the in-frame ones, dropping some. Found here are around 210,000 clones, approximately 84% of them singletons; the top ten hold 0.24%. The sequencing input was PBMCs. The receptor set was obtained from a girl aged 2-10 years in good health and CMV-seronegative. CDR3s include the opening cysteine and the closing phenylalanine or tryptophan. Each record gives: clone size, J gene, V gene, D gene, CDR3 protein, CDR3 DNA. D genes are given only for firm matches. Some rows mark clone size as missing; the rest say once, few, many or name a class of expanded clone.

once TRBJ2-7 TRBV25-1 TRBD1 CATRDRVSYEQYF TGTGCCACCAGGGACAGGGTGTCTTACGAGCAGTACTTC
. TRBJ2-6 TRBV5-6 . CASSYSSGGFSGANVLTF TGTGCCAGCAGCTATAGTTCAGGGGGGTTCTCTGGGGCCAACGTCCTGACTTTC
. TRBJ1-1 TRBV5-1 TRBD1 CASSFDGQGNTEAFF TGCGCCAGCAGCTTTGATGGACAGGGGAACACTGAAGCTTTCTTT
. TRBJ2-1 TRBV6-6 . CASGGQGTTSYNEQFF TGTGCCAGCGGGGGTCAGGGGACGACGTCCTACAATGAGCAGTTCTTC
. TRBJ2-1 TRBV4-2 TRBD2 CASSQGAKGGDDNEQFF TGTGCCAGCAGCCAAGGGGCAAAGGGAGGGGACGATAATGAGCAGTTCTTC
. TRBJ1-6 TRBV19 TRBD1 CASSISGQGNSPLHF TGTGCCAGTAGTATCTCGGGACAGGGGAATTCACCCCTCCACTTT
. TRBJ2-6 TRBV30 TRBD1 CAWAGGTGGTGANVLTF TGTGCCTGGGCCGGGGGGACAGGGGGCACTGGGGCCAACGTCCTGACTTTC
. TRBJ2-7 TRBV30 . CAWRIAERSYEQYF TGTGCCTGGAGAATTGCGGAACGCTCCTACGAGCAGTACTTC
. TRBJ1-2 TRBV6-5 TRBD1 CASSPQGDRGKGYTF TGTGCCAGCAGCCCCCAAGGGGACAGGGGGAAGGGCTACACCTTC
. TRBJ2-2 TRBV6-5 TRBD1 CASRAPTGVTGELFF TGTGCCAGCAGAGCCCCGACAGGGGTCACCGGGGAGCTGTTTTTT
once TRBJ2-2 TRBV14 TRBD2 CASSQGRTSGRNTGELFF TGTGCCAGCAGCCAAGGCCGCACTAGCGGGAGGAACACCGGGGAGCTGTTTTTT
. TRBJ2-3 TRBV7-3 TRBD2 CASSLSPGRVDTQYF TGTGCCAGCAGCTTATCTCCAGGGAGGGTGGATACGCAGTATTTT
few TRBJ2-7 TRBV7-9 TRBD2 CASSLAGGNIDEQYF TGTGCCAGCAGCTTAGCGGGGGGGAATATCGACGAGCAGTACTTC
. TRBJ2-7 TRBV7-2 . CASSYSRVVEQYF TGTGCCAGCAGCTACTCTCGGGTTGTCGAGCAGTACTTC
few TRBJ2-7 TRBV27 TRBD2 CASSLGTSGQEQYF TGTGCCAGCAGTTTAGGGACTAGCGGTCAGGAGCAGTACTTC
. TRBJ2-7 TRBV11-2 . CASSLGGLRYEQYF TGTGCCAGCAGCTTAGGGGGACTTCGCTATGAGCAGTACTTC
. TRBJ2-7 TRBV18 TRBD1 CASSPPRTGGPTEQYF TGTGCCAGCTCACCACCTCGGACAGGTGGGCCTACCGAGCAGTACTTC
few TRBJ1-5 TRBV6-1 TRBD1 CASSEAGGVGPQHF TGTGCCAGCAGTGAGGCAGGGGGCGTAGGGCCCCAGCATTTT
. TRBJ2-7 TRBV10-3 . CAISESERGLYEQYF TGTGCCATCAGTGAGTCCGAAAGGGGCCTCTACGAGCAGTACTTC
. TRBJ2-5 TRBV19 TRBD2 CASSTTRRTSGGAMETQYF TGTGCCAGTAGTACCACCAGGAGGACTAGCGGGGGGGCTATGGAGACCCAGTACTTC
. TRBJ2-2 TRBV4-1 . CASSHFNPRGKADTGELFF TGCGCCAGCAGCCATTTCAACCCCCGCGGAAAAGCGGACACCGGGGAGCTGTTTTTT
. TRBJ1-2 TRBV5-1 . CASAGRQANYGYTF TGCGCCAGCGCCGGAAGGCAGGCTAACTATGGCTACACCTTC
. TRBJ2-7 TRBV27 TRBD1 CASSYTGTGAGEQYF TGTGCCAGCAGTTACACCGGGACAGGGGCGGGTGAGCAGTACTTC
. TRBJ1-1 TRBV5-1 . CASSREGNTEAFF TGCGCCAGCAGCCGCGAGGGGAACACTGAAGCTTTCTTT
. TRBJ1-5 TRBV19 . CASSIAGYYSNQPQHF TGTGCCAGTAGTATAGCGGGTTATTATAGCAATCAGCCCCAGCATTTT
. TRBJ2-7 TRBV7-3 TRBD2 CASSLNPLGEGRDEQYF TGTGCCAGCAGCTTAAACCCCCTCGGGGAGGGTAGAGACGAGCAGTACTTC
. TRBJ2-1 TRBV11-3 TRBD2 CASSLASGGPNQFF TGTGCCAGCAGCTTAGCAAGCGGGGGGCCCAATCAGTTCTTC
. TRBJ2-2 TRBV6-1 TRBD2 CASSTRGGNTGELFF TGTGCCAGCTCCACACGGGGGGGCAACACCGGGGAGCTGTTTTTT
. TRBJ1-3 TRBV30 TRBD1 CAWSVRRGTGNTIYF TGTGCCTGGAGTGTACGCAGGGGGACAGGAAACACCATATATTTT
few TRBJ1-6 TRBV15 TRBD1 CATQGGLGNSPLHF TGTGCCACACAAGGGGGCCTGGGGAATTCACCCCTCCACTTT
. TRBJ1-2 TRBV13 . CASSLAQYYGYTF TGTGCCAGCAGCTTAGCACAGTACTATGGCTACACCTTC
. TRBJ1-1 TRBV7-9 TRBD1 CASSLFGQGNTEAFF TGTGCCAGCAGCTTATTTGGACAGGGGAACACTGAAGCTTTCTTT
. TRBJ2-7 TRBV11-2 TRBD2 CASSLGLAVRTYEQYF TGTGCCAGCAGCCTGGGACTAGCGGTTCGAACCTACGAGCAGTACTTC
. TRBJ1-2 TRBV30 . CAWARGEGGYTF TGTGCCTGGGCCCGGGGGGAGGGAGGCTACACCTTC
. TRBJ1-6 TRBV7-2 . CASKGMYNSPLHF TGTGCCAGTAAGGGGATGTATAATTCACCCCTCCACTTT
. TRBJ1-5 TRBV19 . CASSPTPRGGGNQPQHF TGTGCCAGTAGTCCCACGCCCCGAGGCGGGGGTAATCAGCCCCAGCATTTT
. TRBJ1-2 TRBV5-1 TRBD1 CASSSGDRGYGYTF TGCGCCAGCAGCTCAGGGGACAGGGGCTATGGCTACACCTTC